Sequencing of this T cell receptor (beta chain) was carried out in a study of blood T cell repertoires in COVID-19. For the study at large: Samples of COVID-19 (acute and convalescent) were obtained from the United States, Italy and Spain.

Profiling relied on immunoSEQ multiplex PCR, and the TCRdb table lists in-frame clones only, not all of them. The data contain roughly 120,000 clones, 85% to 90% of them singletons. What was sequenced was peripheral blood. The sequence was obtained from a woman in her forties or fifties with active or convalescent COVID-19.

This CDR3 is CSASSDRQAFF. The CDR3 region has the DNA TGCAGTGCTAGTTCAGACAGGCAAGCTTTCTTT. The J gene is TRBJ1-1, the V gene TRBV20-1; possible D gene TRBD1, 6 bases. The CDR3 is made up of 11 amino acids. The germline V and J ends were trimmed by 3 bases and 9 bases, with 11 bases remaining between them. CDR1 and CDR2 from the germline V gene are DFQATT and SNEGSKA (reference sequence).